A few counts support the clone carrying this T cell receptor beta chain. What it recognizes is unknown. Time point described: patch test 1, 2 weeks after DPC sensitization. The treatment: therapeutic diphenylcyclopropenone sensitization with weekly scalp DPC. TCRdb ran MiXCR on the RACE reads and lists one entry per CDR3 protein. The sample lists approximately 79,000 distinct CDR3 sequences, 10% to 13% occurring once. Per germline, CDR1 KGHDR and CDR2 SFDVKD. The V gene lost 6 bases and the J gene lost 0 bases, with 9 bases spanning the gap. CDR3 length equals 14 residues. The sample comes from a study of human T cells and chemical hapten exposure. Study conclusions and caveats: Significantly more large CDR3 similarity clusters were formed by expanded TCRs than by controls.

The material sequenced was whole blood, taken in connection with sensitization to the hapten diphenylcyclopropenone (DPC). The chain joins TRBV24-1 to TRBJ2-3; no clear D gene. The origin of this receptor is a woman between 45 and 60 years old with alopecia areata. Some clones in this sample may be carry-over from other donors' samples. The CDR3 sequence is CATSRPDSTDTQYF. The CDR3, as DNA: TGTGCCACCAGTCGCCCGGACAGCACAGATACGCAGTATTTT.